Each of the 28 T cell receptor beta chains below was sequenced from the same sample in a study of vaccination and CD4 T cells after COVID-19. Their antigens are not known. Treatment noted: approximately 11-day PBMC culture with coronavirus spike peptide pools or control peptides (ViraFEST assay). Pre-COVID-19 pandemic sampling (2011-2018) yielded the unexposed donor's CD4+ T cells. The Oncomine TCR Beta short-read assay was applied to DNA of cultured CD4+ T cells. The genomic DNA was obtained from cultured CD4+ T cells by extraction with the QIAamp micro DNA kit. TCRdb itself ran the PCR reads through MiXCR, one entry per CDR3 protein. This sample carries about 8,500 distinct CDR3 sequences, approximately 38% of them seen once, and the ten largest clones take under 30%. Material: CD4+ T cells from blood, cultured in vitro. Every receptor here comes from a human donor in good health.

V and J are TRBV11-1 and TRBJ2-5; D is ambiguous. Germline V lookup: CDR1 SGHAT, CDR2 FQDESV (reference sequence). V lost 4 bases and J 1 base, leaving 1 base between the germline ends. The CDR3 has 11 residues. The CDR3 sequence: CASSSQETQYF. The CDR3 DNA reads as TGTGCCAGCAGCTCCCAAGAGACCCAGTACTTC.

This clonotype was observed a handful of times. V usage is TRBV19 and J usage is TRBJ2-7; D unclear. This CDR3 spans 12 amino acids. Per germline, CDR1 LNHDA and CDR2 SQIVND (reference sequence). Trimming removed 5 bases from V and 0 bases from J, with 5 bases in between. The CDR3 DNA follows: TGTGCCAGTAGTTGGAGCTCCTACGAGCAGTACTTC. This gives the protein CASSWSSYEQYF.

This clonotype was counted only a few times. The V gene is TRBV28, the J gene TRBJ1-1; 8 bases are a match to TRBD1. The CDR3 covers 14 residues. The V segment lost 6 bases and the J segment 0 bases; nucleotides outside the gene matches: 3. Germline assignment: CDR1 MDHEN and CDR2 SYDVKM. As DNA, the CDR3 is TGTGCCAGCAGCCAGGGGGCCGTGAACACTGAAGCTTTCTTT. Residues: CASSQGAVNTEAFF.

This chain uses TRBV19 with TRBJ2-7; D call uncertain. With 6 bases removed from V and 5 bases from J, the gap between germline ends came to 11 bases. In germline, CDR1 is LNHDA, CDR2 SQIVND (reference sequence). CDR3 size: 12 residues. The CDR3 DNA is TGTGCCAGTAGGGATTGGGGTGACGAGCAGTACTTC. It specifies CASRDWGDEQYF.

CDR3 in amino acids: CSASEGRFGGYTF. The CDR3 bases are TGCAGTGCTAGCGAGGGTAGATTCGGGGGCTACACCTTC. The V gene is TRBV20-1, the J gene TRBJ1-2; unclear D gene. The germline CDR1 and CDR2 sequences are DFQATT and SNEGSKA (reference sequence). The V gene lost 3 bases and the J gene lost 8 bases, with 16 bases spanning the gap. The length of the CDR3 is 13 residues.

The genes are TRBV11-3 and TRBJ2-1, with 10 bases fitting TRBD2. Trimming cost V 1 base and J 10 bases; bases outside gene matches: 7. Germline V lookup: CDR1 SGHNT, CDR2 YENEEA. The CDR3 has 15 residues. In DNA, the CDR3 is TGTGCCAGCAGCTTAGCAGGGACTAGCGATATAGAGCAGTTCTTC. Protein sequence: CASSLAGTSDIEQFF.

V is TRBV6-4 and J is TRBJ2-2; weak D call: TRBD2 (6 bases). The germline gives CDR1 MRHNA, CDR2 SNTAGT. The V end was cut by 0 bases, the J end by 7 bases, with 21 bases between. CDR3 length equals 18 residues. The CDR3 DNA sequence: TGTGCCAGCAGTGACTCGAGTCTACCGGGAGTAAGGTACGGGGAGCTGTTTTTT. It encodes CASSDSSLPGVRYGELFF.

CDR3 bases: TGTGCCAGCAGCTTAGATATCCCACAGATAATCCTAGCGGGAGACTACAATGAGCAGTTCTTC. It encodes CASSLDIPQIILAGDYNEQFF. The chain couples TRBV7-9 to TRBJ2-1, with 10 bases matching TRBD2. CDR1 and CDR2 from the germline V gene are SEHNR and FQNEAQ (reference sequence). This CDR3 has 21 amino acids. V lost 1 base and J lost 3; bases outside the gene matches: 18.

J is TRBJ2-7 and V is TRBV5-4, with D tentatively TRBD1 (6 bases). Germline V CDR1 and CDR2: SGHNT, YYREEE (reference sequence). V was cut by 4 bases and J by 4 bases, with 9 bases left in between. The CDR3 runs to 12 residues. The CDR3 DNA reads TGTGCCAGCAGCACCGACAGGTACGAGCAGTACTTC. It encodes CASSTDRYEQYF.

This chain uses TRBV12-3 or TRBV12-4 with TRBJ2-3; 8 nucleotides line up with TRBD2. CDR3 length equals 15 residues. Unmatched junction bases numbered 6, after V lost 6 bases and J lost 1 base. CDR3: CASSPGGGRTDTQYF. In DNA, the CDR3 is TGTGCCAGCAGCCCGGGAGGGGGACGCACAGATACGCAGTATTTT.

The gene calls are TRBV18 and TRBJ2-5; D not certain. V dropped 6 bases and J dropped 5 bases, with 19 bases sitting between them. Germline V gene data show CDR1 as KGHSH and CDR2 as LQKENI. The CDR3 is 15 amino acids. CDR3 protein: CASSPGLRAAETQYF. The CDR3 DNA follows: TGTGCCAGCTCCCCCGGGCTAAGGGCGGCGGAGACCCAGTACTTC.

This chain links TRBV19 with TRBJ2-7; no firm D call. The CDR3 loop spans 15 amino acids. The germline V gene encodes CDR1 LNHDA and CDR2 SQIVND (reference sequence). Trimming removed 4 bases from V and 0 bases from J, with 13 bases in between. The CDR3 region has the DNA TGTGCCAGTAGTAACACGGGCCTCAGCTCCTACGAGCAGTACTTC. It yields the protein CASSNTGLSSYEQYF.

The chain employs TRBV6-9 and TRBJ1-2; the match to TRBD1 covers 7 bases. The J segment lost 0 bases and the V segment lost 6 bases, leaving 4 bases of the junction unmatched. Germline V gives CDR1 MNHGY, CDR2 SVAAGI. There are 14 residues in the CDR3. The CDR3 coding sequence is TGTGCCAGCAGGGGGACAGACGCTAACTATGGCTACACCTTC. This sequence encodes CASRGTDANYGYTF.

The chain has TRBV7-2 and TRBJ2-3; D possibly corresponds to TRBD1 (5 bases). The CDR3 contains 14 residues. The germline CDR1 and CDR2 sequences are SGHTA and FQGNSA. V was pared by 5 bases and J by 5 bases, with 14 bases between. CDR3 protein: CASSPSLQGDTQYF. The CDR3 bases are TGTGCCAGCAGCCCCTCCCTTCAGGGAGATACGCAGTATTTT.

The rearrangement links TRBV7-6 to TRBJ2-3; 7 nucleotides match TRBD2. Germline V CDR1 and CDR2: SGHVS, FNYEAQ. The CDR3 totals 15 residues. The CDR3 here is CASGDSGFYTDTQYF. CDR3 sequence (DNA): TGTGCAAGCGGGGATTCAGGTTTCTACACAGATACGCAGTATTTT. Based on the CDR3 plus reference TRBV7-6 and TRBJ2-3, the full variable domain is GAGVSQSPRYKVTKRGQDVALRCDPISGHVSLYWYRQALGQGPEFLTYFNYEAQQDKSGLPNDRFSAERPEGSISTLTIQRTEQRDSAMYRCASGDSGFYTDTQYFGPGTRLTVL.

This clonotype was recorded a few times. CDR3 nucleotide sequence: TGTGCCAGCAGTCCAAACTGGGACAGGGGATATACGCAGTATTTT. Residues: CASSPNWDRGYTQYF. The chain uses TRBV6-2 or TRBV6-3 and TRBJ2-3; 10 nucleotides line up with TRBD1. Trimming cost V 5 bases and J 7 bases; bases outside gene matches: 9. The CDR3 runs to 15 residues. Germline V CDR1 and CDR2: MNHEY, SVGEGT.

The rearrangement joins TRBV7-3 to TRBJ2-2; the D gene is possibly TRBD2 (5 bases). This CDR3 contains 14 residues. In germline, CDR1 is SGHTA, CDR2 FQGTGA. V was clipped by 8 bases and J by 0 bases, with 10 bases between them. CDR3 sequence reads: CASRVGANTGELFF. Here the CDR3 DNA reads TGTGCCAGCCGGGTCGGGGCGAACACCGGGGAGCTGTTTTTT.

V and J are TRBV24-1 and TRBJ2-7; 11 bases align to TRBD2. Germline V gives CDR1 KGHDR, CDR2 SFDVKD. The CDR3 extends over 16 amino acids. The V gene end was trimmed by 2 bases and the J gene end by 2 bases; junction bases not matched to a gene: 4. The CDR3 sequence: CATSDSVAGGPYEQYF. In nucleotides, the CDR3 is TGTGCCACCAGTGATTCCGTAGCGGGAGGGCCCTACGAGCAGTACTTC.

V and J are TRBV20-1 and TRBJ2-7; D is possibly TRBD2 (6 bases). This CDR3 comprises 14 residues. The germline gives CDR1 DFQATT, CDR2 SNEGSKA (reference sequence). The V end lost 6 bases, the J end lost 5 bases, and 20 bases lay between the germline ends. CDR3 sequence (DNA): TGCAGTGCCGATTCCGGGACTCCGTCGGACGAGCAGTACTTC. Protein sequence: CSADSGTPSDEQYF.

This clonotype has a handful of counts. The V gene is TRBV28, the J gene TRBJ1-6; the match to TRBD1 covers 8 bases. This CDR3 region has 15 residues. Per germline, CDR1 MDHEN and CDR2 SYDVKM. The V segment lost 11 bases and the J segment 0 bases; nucleotides outside the gene matches: 6. The CDR3 sequence is CAGSTGGSYNSPLHF. CDR3 sequence (DNA): TGTGCCGGATCTACAGGGGGCTCCTATAATTCACCCCTCCACTTT.

This clonotype was seen more than once but under ten times. This chain joins TRBV6-2 or TRBV6-3 and TRBJ1-1, with a weak D call TRBD1 (5 bases). Germline V gene lookup returns CDR1 MNHEY and CDR2 SVGEGT. The germline V and J ends were trimmed by 2 bases and 4 bases, with 14 bases remaining between them. There are 15 residues in the CDR3. For the CDR3, the DNA is TGTGCCAGCAGTTACAGTGGAGGGGTTATCACTGAAGCTTTCTTT. Translated: CASSYSGGVITEAFF.

V usage is TRBV12-3 or TRBV12-4 and J usage is TRBJ2-7; D call uncertain. The CDR3 runs 13 residues. V lost 7 bases, J lost 0 bases, and 10 bases lay in between. The CDR3, as DNA: TGTGCCAGCACCTCCACCCCCTCCTACGAGCAGTACTTC. The encoded protein is CASTSTPSYEQYF.

This clonotype was picked up a small number of times. The chain combines TRBV28 with TRBJ2-7; 7 nucleotides align to TRBD1. Germline CDR1 and CDR2: MDHEN and SYDVKM. The V gene end was trimmed by 6 bases and the J gene end by 1 base; junction bases not matched to a gene: 6. This CDR3 has 14 residues. The CDR3 reads CASRGQVRSYEQYF. Here the CDR3 DNA reads TGTGCCAGCAGAGGACAGGTTCGGTCCTACGAGCAGTACTTC.

V and J are TRBV7-3 and TRBJ2-1, with 11 bases identical to TRBD2. V trimming: 3 bases; J trimming: 4 bases; junction bases outside the gene matches: 5. From germline, CDR1 is SGHTA and CDR2 FQGTGA. This CDR3 has 16 residues. This CDR3 reads CASSFSSSGRYNEQFF. For the CDR3, the DNA is TGTGCCAGCAGCTTTTCCTCTAGCGGGAGGTACAATGAGCAGTTCTTC. Together with reference TRBV7-3 and TRBJ2-1, the CDR3 gives the full variable domain: GAGVSQTPSNKVTEKGKYVELRCDPISGHTALYWYRQSLGQGPEFLIYFQGTGAADDSGLPNDRFFAVRPEGSVSTLKIQRTERGDSAVYLCASSFSSSGRYNEQFFGPGTRLTVL.

The chain joins TRBV11-3 to TRBJ2-5; 10 bases map to TRBD1. The CDR3 has 20 residues. CDR1 and CDR2 (germline): SGHNT, YENEEA. The V gene end was trimmed by 3 bases and the J gene end by 5 bases; junction bases not matched to a gene: 21. CDR3 loop: CASSFEWAGTGAKCLETQYF. The CDR3 nucleotides read TGTGCCAGCAGCTTTGAGTGGGCAGGGACAGGGGCCAAATGTCTGGAGACCCAGTACTTC.

This chain uses TRBV6-1 with TRBJ2-5, with D hard to call. V lost 6 bases and J lost 6, with 14 bases in between. CDR3 length: 13 residues. The germline gives CDR1 MNHNS, CDR2 SASEGT. This CDR3 is CASSPDLVKTQYF. The CDR3 bases are TGTGCCAGCAGCCCCGACCTAGTAAAGACCCAGTACTTC.

V usage is TRBV11-3 and J usage is TRBJ2-3, with 12 nucleotides matching TRBD2. The germline gives CDR1 SGHNT, CDR2 YENEEA. The CDR3 runs 17 residues. After removal of 3 bases from V and 2 bases from J, the junction contained 6 bases not matched to a gene. The CDR3 DNA sequence: TGTGCCAGCAGCTTGGGAAGACTAGCGGGGGACACAGATACGCAGTATTTT. Its protein is CASSLGRLAGDTDTQYF.

The chain combines TRBV19 with TRBJ1-2, with unresolved D. Per the germline V gene, CDR1 is LNHDA and CDR2 is SQIVND (reference sequence). Deletions cut 6 bases from V and 4 bases from J, with 12 bases between. The CDR3 is 13 amino acids. CDR3 sequence: CASRTTLAYGYTF. The CDR3 DNA reads as TGTGCCAGTAGAACAACATTAGCCTATGGCTACACCTTC.